These 4 T cell receptor beta chains were sequenced from one sample in a study of control samples from healthy donors and cancer patients. Clones were sequenced by immunoSEQ multiplex PCR, and TCRdb holds only the in-frame ones, with some missing. The repertoire includes more than 30,000 clones, approximately 82% of them detected once, and around a fifth sits in the top ten. The sample was PBMCs. Receptor source: a woman aged 60-75 years with lung cancer.

This clone was detected only a few times. The V gene is TRBV5-8, the J gene TRBJ2-7, with 8 nucleotides matching TRBD1. Looked up from germline, CDR1 is SGHTS and CDR2 is YDEGEE. Trimming cost V 3 bases and J 2 bases; bases outside gene matches: 4. The CDR3 has 14 amino acids. CDR3 DNA: TGTGCCAGCAGCTCCGGGACAGGAACCTACGAGCAGTACTTC. Protein sequence: CASSSGTGTYEQYF.

This chain joins TRBV6-5 and TRBJ1-1; D possibly corresponds to TRBD1 (6 bases). V lost 11 bases, J lost 5 bases, and 21 bases lay in between. The length of the CDR3 is 14 residues. Per the germline V gene, CDR1 is MNHEY and CDR2 is SVGAGI. For the CDR3, the DNA is TGTGCCGTCAAAGGACAGAGGATTAAAACTGAAGCTTTCTTT. This codes for CAVKGQRIKTEAFF.

The V and J genes are TRBV6-5 and TRBJ2-2, with unresolved D. V gave up 2 bases and J gave up 5 bases, with 6 bases separating them. This CDR3 spans 13 amino acids. In germline, CDR1 is MNHEY, CDR2 SVGAGI. The CDR3 DNA reads TGTGCCAGCAGTTACGTGGAAACCGGGGAGCTGTTTTTT. Translating it yields CASSYVETGELFF.

This clone was seen only once. The chain links TRBV6-5 to TRBJ2-7; TRBD1 matches 8 bases. The trim removed 0 bases at V and 1 base at J, leaving 5 bases unmatched. In germline, CDR1 is MNHEY, CDR2 SVGAGI. CDR3 length equals 16 residues. CDR3 protein: CASSYSWGTGSYEQYF. The CDR3 bases are TGTGCCAGCAGTTACTCGTGGGGGACAGGTTCCTACGAGCAGTACTTC.